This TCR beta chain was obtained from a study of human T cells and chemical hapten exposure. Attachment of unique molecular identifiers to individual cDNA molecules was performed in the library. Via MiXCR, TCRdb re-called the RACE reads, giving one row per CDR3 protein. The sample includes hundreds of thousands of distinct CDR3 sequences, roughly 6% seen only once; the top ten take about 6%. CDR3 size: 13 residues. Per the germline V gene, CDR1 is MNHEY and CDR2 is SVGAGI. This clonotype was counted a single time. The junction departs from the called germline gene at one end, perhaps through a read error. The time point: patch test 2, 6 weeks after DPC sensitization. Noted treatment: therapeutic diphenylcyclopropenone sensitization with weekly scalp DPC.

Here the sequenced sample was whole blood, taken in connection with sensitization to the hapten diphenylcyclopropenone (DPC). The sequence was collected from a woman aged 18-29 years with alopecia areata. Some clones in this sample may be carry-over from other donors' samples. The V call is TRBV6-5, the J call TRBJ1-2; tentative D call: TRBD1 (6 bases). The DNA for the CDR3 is TGTGCCGGCAGAAGGACAGCTAACTATGGCTACACCTTC. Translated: CAGRRTANYGYTF.